These T cell receptor beta chains were read from a single sample in a study of blood T cell repertoires in COVID-19. Only in-frame clones appear in the TCRdb table, and some are missing; sequencing was by immunoSEQ multiplex PCR. The table records hundreds of thousands of clones, about 90% of them present only once. The sequenced sample was PBMCs or T cells enriched from blood (not recorded which). The receptors shown here come from a woman in her thirties or forties with acute COVID-19. The CDR3 runs from the conserved cysteine through the conserved F or W. D genes are given only for firm matches. Only part of the rows carry a size: once, few, many, or a class if the clone is expanded.

>TRBV5-1|.|.|TRBJ1-3|16
CASSLDAARSGNTIYF
TGCGCCAGCAGCTTGGATGCGGCCCGCTCTGGAAACACCATATATTTT
>TRBV10-1|.|TRBD1|TRBJ1-2|17
CASGKTGQGASGNGYTF
TGCGCCAGCGGGAAAACGGGACAGGGGGCGTCGGGTAATGGCTACACCTTC
>TRBV14|.|TRBD2|TRBJ2-3|15
CASSQISGRTDTQYF
TGTGCCAGCAGCCAGATTAGCGGGCGAACAGATACGCAGTATTTT
>TRBV7-2|.|.|TRBJ2-5|14
CASSPQLGGETQYF
TGTGCCAGCAGCCCACAGCTTGGGGGGGAGACCCAGTACTTC
>TRBV7-3|.|TRBD1|TRBJ2-1|13
CASSKTGGNEQFF
TGTGCCAGCAGCAAAACAGGGGGCAATGAGCAGTTCTTC
>TRBV13|.|TRBD2|TRBJ2-1|17
CASSTGWGLAVGNEQFF
TGTGCCAGCAGCACGGGATGGGGACTAGCGGTGGGCAATGAGCAGTTCTTC
>TRBV6-5|.|.|TRBJ1-1|11
CASSKNTEAFF
TGTGCCAGTTCAAAAAACACTGAAGCTTTCTTT
>TRBV11-2|few|TRBD1|TRBJ1-6|18
CASSPVPQGAAYNSPLHF
TGTGCCAGCAGCCCCGTTCCACAGGGGGCGGCCTATAATTCACCCCTCCACTTT
>TRBV3-1/TRBV3-2|.|.|TRBJ2-5|15
CASSQEDVIRETQYF
TGTGCCAGCAGCCAAGAAGACGTTATCAGGGAGACCCAGTACTTC
>TRBV20-1|.|.|TRBJ2-3|17
CSASDSGGPYGTDTQYF
TGCAGTGCTAGTGATTCCGGAGGGCCATATGGCACAGATACGCAGTATTTT
>TRBV7-9|.|.|TRBJ2-7|15
CASSLVVGGGYEQYF
TGTGCCAGCAGCTTAGTAGTGGGAGGAGGGTACGAGCAGTACTTC
>TRBV19|.|TRBD1|TRBJ1-5|14
CASSTDRGNQPQHF
TGTGCCAGTAGTACCGACAGGGGGAATCAGCCCCAGCATTTT